This is a list of T cell receptor beta chains from one sample in a study of blood T cell repertoires in COVID-19. Produced via immunoSEQ multiplex PCR; TCRdb's table is partial and in-frame only. The sample lists approximately 120,000 clones, roughly four fifths occurring once. Sample: peripheral blood. The receptors shown here come from a man aged 80 or over with COVID-19, enrolled during active disease. The CDR3 runs from the conserved cysteine through the conserved F or W. Each record gives: clone size, J gene, V gene, D gene, CDR3 DNA, CDR3 protein. A D gene is named only where the DNA matches it firmly. A row's size may be missing; if present it is once, few, many or a size class.

few	TRBJ1-2	TRBV2	NA	TGTGCCAGCAGTTCTAGGGCGGGGAGAGCTAACTATGGCTACACCTTC	CASSSRAGRANYGYTF
NA	TRBJ2-2	TRBV11-2	TRBD1	TGTGCCAGCAGCCGACAGGGCTTGAACACCGGGGAGCTGTTTTTT	CASSRQGLNTGELFF
NA	TRBJ2-7	TRBV6-5	NA	TGTGCCAGCACCAACAGCTACGAGCAGTACTTC	CASTNSYEQYF
NA	TRBJ1-1	TRBV2	NA	TGTGCCCAACGCGGGGGGATGAACACTGAAGCTTTCTTT	CAQRGGMNTEAFF
NA	TRBJ2-2	TRBV10-3	NA	TGTGCCATCAGTGAATGGGCAGCTAACACCGGGGAGCTGTTTTTT	CAISEWAANTGELFF
NA	TRBJ2-1	TRBV4-3	NA	TGCGCCAGCAGCCAAGATGGAGGGGAGCGGGAGCAGTTCTTC	CASSQDGGEREQFF
NA	TRBJ1-1	TRBV19	NA	TGTGCCAGTAGTAAACAGGCGACTGAAGCTTTCTTT	CASSKQATEAFF
once	TRBJ1-4	TRBV4-2	NA	TGTGCCAGCAGCGCCGCGGGAAATAATGAAAAACTGTTTTTT	CASSAAGNNEKLFF
NA	TRBJ2-5	TRBV6-5	TRBD1	TGTGCCAGCAGTCGAGACAGGGGTGAGACCCAGTACTTC	CASSRDRGETQYF
NA	TRBJ2-5	TRBV5-5	TRBD2	TGTGCCAGCAGACTAGCGGGTCAAGAGACCCAGTACTTC	CASRLAGQETQYF
NA	TRBJ2-7	TRBV9	TRBD2	TGTGCCAGCAGCGCCCACGCCGGGACTAGCGGGAGTAGCTACGAGCAGTACTTC	CASSAHAGTSGSSYEQYF
NA	TRBJ2-2	TRBV7-9	TRBD2	TGTGCCAGCAGTCCCCGACTAGCGGGATCGAACACCGGGGAGCTGTTTTTT	CASSPRLAGSNTGELFF
NA	TRBJ1-3	TRBV7-9	TRBD1	TGTGCCAGCAGCTCTGCGACAGGGGGCTCTGGAAACACCATATATTTT	CASSSATGGSGNTIYF
NA	TRBJ2-1	TRBV23-1	NA	TGCGCCAGCAGTCACGGTGGGAGGCCCTACAATGAGCAGTTCTTC	CASSHGGRPYNEQFF
NA	TRBJ1-2	TRBV6-5	TRBD1	TGTGCCAGCAGTTACTCCAGGGGGCGGTTAGACTATGGCTACACCTTC	CASSYSRGRLDYGYTF
NA	TRBJ2-5	TRBV27	NA	TGTGCCAGCGGACACACTGGGGAGACCCAGTACTTC	CASGHTGETQYF
NA	TRBJ2-3	TRBV5-4	NA	TGTGCCAGCAGCTCTCGGGTAGCGGCAAGCACAGATACGCAGTATTTT	CASSSRVAASTDTQYF
NA	TRBJ2-1	TRBV5-1	TRBD2	TGCGCCAGCAGCCCGGCCACTAGCGGGTACGGTGAGCAGTTCTTC	CASSPATSGYGEQFF
few	TRBJ1-1	TRBV18	NA	TGTGCCAGCTCACCGTTACTTCCTCAGGCGAACACTGAAGCTTTCTTT	CASSPLLPQANTEAFF
NA	TRBJ2-2	TRBV7-9	TRBD1	TGTGCCAGCAGCTTACTACAGGGGACGGCCGGGGAGCTGTTTTTT	CASSLLQGTAGELFF
NA	TRBJ2-7	TRBV18	TRBD1	TGTGCCAGCTCAGCCCAGGGGGCTTACGAGCAGTACTTC	CASSAQGAYEQYF
NA	TRBJ1-5	TRBV7-2	NA	TGTGCCAGCAGCTTAAAAGGGGCAGGCAATCAGCCCCAGCATTTT	CASSLKGAGNQPQHF
NA	TRBJ1-6	TRBV2	NA	TGTGCCAGCAGTGCAGGATCTAATTCACCCCTCCACTTT	CASSAGSNSPLHF
NA	TRBJ1-5	TRBV7-2	TRBD1	TGTGCCAGCAGCTCCCGACAGGGGGCCGGGCAGCCCCAGCATTTT	CASSSRQGAGQPQHF
NA	TRBJ2-5	TRBV11-2	NA	TGTGCCAGCAGCTTAGATGTCGGGGGTTCGGGGACCCAGTACTTC	CASSLDVGGSGTQYF
NA	TRBJ2-3	TRBV15	TRBD2	TGTGCCACCAGTCAACTGGGAAGCGGGAGTCGGACAGATACGCAGTATTTT	CATSQLGSGSRTDTQYF
NA	TRBJ1-1	TRBV5-5	NA	TGTGCCAGCAGACAAGGCGGTAATCGGGGTGAAGCTTTCTTT	CASRQGGNRGEAFF
NA	TRBJ2-1	TRBV7-9	NA	TGTGCCAGCAGCTTTCCCCCCGGGACATTTCACAATGAGCAGTTCTTC	CASSFPPGTFHNEQFF
NA	TRBJ1-2	TRBV27	NA	TGTGCCAGCAGTTTTATGGGGGCTGGGTATGGCTACACCTTC	CASSFMGAGYGYTF
NA	TRBJ1-5	TRBV7-2	NA	TGTGCCAGCAACCCTGGGAGGGACCATCAGCCCCAGCATTTT	CASNPGRDHQPQHF
NA	TRBJ1-2	TRBV5-1	NA	TGCGCCAGCAGCTTGGAACGAGCTAACTATGGCTACACCTTC	CASSLERANYGYTF
NA	TRBJ2-3	TRBV27	NA	TGTGCCAGCCTCCCAGGCAGGGGAGTAACAGATACGCAGTATTTT	CASLPGRGVTDTQYF
NA	TRBJ2-7	TRBV6-5	TRBD1	TGTGCCAGCAGTTACCGGACAGGGAACTACGAGCAGTACTTC	CASSYRTGNYEQYF
NA	TRBJ2-2	TRBV18	NA	TGTGCCAGCTCACCACTGAAGGGGATCGGGGAGCTGTTTTTT	CASSPLKGIGELFF
NA	TRBJ1-6	TRBV6-5	NA	TGTGCCAGCAGTTATACGGGGATACCCCTCCACTTT	CASSYTGIPLHF
NA	TRBJ1-2	TRBV27	TRBD1	TGTGCCAGCAAGGGGACAGCCGCTAACTATGGCTACACCTTC	CASKGTAANYGYTF
NA	TRBJ2-1	TRBV28	TRBD2	TGTGCCGCAGCCTCTGAGCGGGAGGTAAGCGAGCAGTTCTTC	CAAASEREVSEQFF
NA	TRBJ2-1	TRBV28	NA	TGTGCCAGCGGAGAGGAGGTGCTTTACAATGAGCAGTTCTTC	CASGEEVLYNEQFF
NA	TRBJ2-3	TRBV7-2	TRBD2	TGTGCCAGCAGCGCCCGACTAGCGGATAGCACAGATACGCAGTATTTT	CASSARLADSTDTQYF
NA	TRBJ2-3	TRBV10-3	TRBD2	TGTGCCATCAGTGAGGGCGGGAGATCAGATACGCAGTATTTT	CAISEGGRSDTQYF
NA	TRBJ1-1	TRBV5-1	NA	TGCGCCAGCAGCTTGGGGAGGTTTGGTAACACTGAAGCTTTCTTT	CASSLGRFGNTEAFF
once	TRBJ2-3	TRBV5-1	TRBD2	TGCGCCAGCAGCTATGGGAGCGGGAGGAATTTAGATACGCAGTATTTT	CASSYGSGRNLDTQYF
NA	TRBJ1-6	TRBV5-1	TRBD1	TGCGCCAGCAGCTTGGAAGGCGGGACAGCCAATTCACCCCTCCACTTT	CASSLEGGTANSPLHF
NA	TRBJ2-5	TRBV5-1	TRBD2	TGCGCCAGCAGGACCGGGACTAGCGGGATAGAGACCCAGTACTTC	CASRTGTSGIETQYF
NA	TRBJ2-1	TRBV15	TRBD2	TGTGCCACCAGCAGTACCGGGACTAGCGGAAAGCTGGTCAATGAGCAGTTCTTC	CATSSTGTSGKLVNEQFF
NA	TRBJ2-1	TRBV11-3	NA	TGTGCCAGCAGCTTAAACAGATACAATGAGCAGTTCTTC	CASSLNRYNEQFF
NA	TRBJ2-7	TRBV18	TRBD2	TGTGCCAGCTCACCGGGACTAGCGGGAGGGCAGAACGAGCAGTACTTC	CASSPGLAGGQNEQYF
NA	TRBJ2-7	TRBV18	NA	TGTGCCAGCTCCCTAAGCCTAGTACGATCCTACGAGCAGTACTTC	CASSLSLVRSYEQYF
NA	TRBJ1-1	TRBV19	NA	TGTGCCAGTAGTCGAAACACGGGGGAGGATACTGAAGCTTTCTTT	CASSRNTGEDTEAFF
NA	TRBJ1-4	TRBV2	NA	TGTGCCAGCAGTGTCCAGAATGAAAAACTGTTTTTT	CASSVQNEKLFF